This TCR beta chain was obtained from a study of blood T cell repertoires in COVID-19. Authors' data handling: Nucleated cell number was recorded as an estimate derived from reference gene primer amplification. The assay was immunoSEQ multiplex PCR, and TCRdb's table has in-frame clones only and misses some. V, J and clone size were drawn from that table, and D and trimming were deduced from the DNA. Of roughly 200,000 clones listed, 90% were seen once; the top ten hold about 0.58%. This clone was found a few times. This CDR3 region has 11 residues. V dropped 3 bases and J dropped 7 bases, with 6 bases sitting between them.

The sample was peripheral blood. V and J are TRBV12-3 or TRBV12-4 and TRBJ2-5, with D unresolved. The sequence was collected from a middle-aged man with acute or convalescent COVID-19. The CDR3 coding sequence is TGTGCCAGCAGTTTTGGCCTGACCCAGTACTTC. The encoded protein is CASSFGLTQYF.